This T cell receptor beta chain was identified in a study of cytomegalovirus exposure and HLA in healthy donors. Study outcomes and limitations: The listing of roughly 160 TCR beta chains classed them as cytomegalovirus-associated.

Concerning this clone: Its matching antigen is unknown.

In germline, CDR1 is MNHEY, CDR2 SMNVEV (reference sequence). Deletions cut 2 bases from V and 2 bases from J, with 16 bases between. The CDR3 has 16 amino acids. PCR involved 60 Vbeta and 13 Jbeta primers. TCRdb's table, derived via immunoSEQ multiplex PCR, lists solely in-frame clones and lacks some. Recorded for this sample: under 200,000 clones. This receptor was obtained from a man aged 30-40 years in good health and CMV-seronegative. What was sequenced was PBMCs. This chain links TRBV27 with TRBJ2-7; D is uncertain. CDR3 sequence reads: CASSLRSTNTAYEQYF. CDR3 in DNA: TGTGCCAGCAGTTTACGATCAACAAACACAGCCTACGAGCAGTACTTC.